Listed below are T cell receptor beta chains from one sample, sequenced in a study of cytomegalovirus exposure and HLA in healthy donors. Repertoires were generated with immunoSEQ multiplex PCR, while TCRdb's copy carries only in-frame clones and drops some. The table records about 240,000 clones, about 80% of them present only once. The specimen was PBMCs. The source is a woman between 55 and 75 years old in good health and CMV-seropositive. CDR3s include the opening cysteine and the closing phenylalanine or tryptophan. The D gene is left open where the match is weak. Clone size is stated in some rows and not others, as once, few, many or a class when expanded.

j_gene	len	d_gene	abundance	v_gene	CDR3aa	CDR3nt
TRBJ2-3	15	-	-	TRBV9	CASSVEHRVPTTQYF	TGTGCCAGCAGCGTAGAGCACCGGGTTCCAACTACGCAGTATTTT
TRBJ2-7	11	-	few	TRBV6-5	CASGRGSEQYF	TGTGCCAGCGGGAGGGGGAGCGAGCAGTACTTC
TRBJ1-1	16	-	-	TRBV27	CASSFPGTGVNTEAFF	TGTGCCAGCAGTTTCCCAGGCACAGGAGTCAACACTGAAGCTTTCTTT
TRBJ2-5	13	-	-	TRBV28	CASSKQGQETQYF	TGTGCCAGCAGTAAACAGGGCCAAGAGACCCAGTACTTC
TRBJ2-5	13	-	few	TRBV6-6	CASIDRPGETQYF	TGTGCCAGCATCGACCGACCAGGGGAGACCCAGTACTTC
TRBJ2-1	13	-	once	TRBV7-2	CASSPRHGNEQFF	TGTGCCAGCAGCCCCCGCCACGGTAATGAGCAGTTCTTC
TRBJ2-2	14	-	-	TRBV11-2	CASRPTGNTGELFF	TGTGCCAGCAGACCCACGGGGAACACCGGGGAGCTGTTTTTT
TRBJ2-3	16	-	once	TRBV7-6	CASSLAGGLSTDTQYF	TGTGCCAGCAGCTTAGCGGGCGGGCTTAGCACAGATACGCAGTATTTT
TRBJ1-2	12	-	-	TRBV2	CASSISNYGYTF	TGTGCCAGCAGTATATCTAACTATGGCTACACCTTC
TRBJ2-3	17	TRBD2	-	TRBV7-6	CASSLGTSGLVADTQYF	TGTGCCAGCAGCTTAGGGACCTCGGGACTAGTTGCAGATACGCAGTATTTT
TRBJ1-4	14	TRBD1	-	TRBV6-1	CASTMTGSGEKLFF	TGTGCCAGCACGATGACAGGGTCGGGGGAAAAACTGTTTTTT
TRBJ2-3	13	-	-	TRBV5-5	CASSLLTTDTQYF	TGTGCCAGCAGCCTCCTAACCACAGATACGCAGTATTTT
TRBJ2-1	14	TRBD2	-	TRBV10-3	CASSPGLDYNEQFF	TGTGCCAGCTCTCCGGGACTAGACTACAATGAGCAGTTCTTC
TRBJ2-1	14	TRBD1	few	TRBV19	CASSIGTGGDEQFF	TGTGCCAGTAGTATTGGGACAGGGGGCGATGAGCAGTTCTTC
TRBJ2-3	16	-	-	TRBV11-1	CASSLLGRSQTDTQYF	TGTGCCAGCAGCTTATTGGGCAGGTCCCAAACAGATACGCAGTATTTT
TRBJ2-1	14	-	-	TRBV28	CASLDRVLYNEQFF	TGTGCCAGCCTCGACAGAGTCCTCTACAATGAGCAGTTCTTC
TRBJ1-1	17	TRBD1	-	TRBV29-1	CSVEPMHATGSNTEAFF	TGCAGCGTTGAACCAATGCATGCGACAGGGTCTAACACTGAAGCTTTCTTT
TRBJ2-7	12	TRBD1	-	TRBV29-1	CSVEAGTGGQYF	TGCAGCGTTGAAGCGGGGACAGGGGGCCAGTACTTC
TRBJ2-5	13	-	-	TRBV2	CASTRREGGTQYF	TGTGCCAGCACCCGAAGAGAGGGCGGGACCCAGTACTTC
TRBJ2-3	15	-	-	TRBV11-1	CASSSPGRVTDTQYF	TGTGCCAGCAGCTCTCCCGGGAGAGTCACAGATACGCAGTATTTT
TRBJ2-1	13	-	few	TRBV7-8	CASSLTKHNEQFF	TGTGCCAGCAGCTTAACAAAACACAATGAGCAGTTCTTC
TRBJ2-1	12	-	-	TRBV5-1	CASSQNYNEQFF	TGCGCCAGCAGCCAAAATTACAATGAGCAGTTCTTC
TRBJ1-3	15	-	once	TRBV2	CASSRRVHSGNTIYF	TGTGCCAGCAGTCGCAGGGTCCACTCTGGAAACACCATATATTTT
TRBJ2-1	12	-	-	TRBV2	CASTAISSEQFF	TGTGCCAGCACCGCAATTAGTAGTGAGCAGTTCTTC
TRBJ2-7	15	-	-	TRBV6-5	CASSYSILGRIEQYF	TGTGCCAGCAGTTACTCGATACTGGGGCGAATCGAGCAGTACTTC
TRBJ1-4	16	TRBD1	-	TRBV28	CASSLGGQGGNEKLFF	TGTGCCAGCAGTTTAGGGGGACAGGGGGGGAATGAAAAACTGTTTTTT
TRBJ1-5	14	-	-	TRBV18	CASSAGQGRQPQHF	TGTGCCAGCTCAGCGGGCCAGGGGCGGCAGCCCCAGCATTTT
TRBJ1-1	14	-	-	TRBV6-5	CASLTWAGNTEAFF	TGTGCCAGTCTAACTTGGGCAGGAAACACTGAAGCTTTCTTT
TRBJ1-3	14	-	-	TRBV27	CASSLTGIGNTIYF	TGTGCCAGCAGTTTAACAGGGATTGGAAACACCATATATTTT
TRBJ2-6	18	-	once	TRBV6-1	CASSEDSSRSSGANVLTF	TGTGCCAGCAGTGAAGACAGTAGTAGAAGCTCTGGGGCCAACGTCCTGACTTTC
TRBJ2-3	15	TRBD1	-	TRBV28	CASRPRDRYTDTQYF	TGTGCCAGCAGGCCCAGGGACAGATACACAGATACGCAGTATTTT
TRBJ1-1	14	TRBD1	-	TRBV5-1	CASSHTGVNTEAFF	TGCGCCAGCAGCCACACAGGGGTAAACACTGAAGCTTTCTTT
TRBJ1-1	11	-	-	TRBV10-3	CATRRGAEAFF	TGTGCCACCCGACGCGGCGCTGAAGCTTTCTTT
TRBJ2-5	15	-	-	TRBV9	CASSVGGTKQETQYF	TGTGCCAGCAGCGTAGGAGGGACAAAACAAGAGACCCAGTACTTC
TRBJ2-1	13	-	-	TRBV15	CATSRFLANEQFF	TGTGCCACCAGCAGATTTCTAGCTAATGAGCAGTTCTTC
TRBJ1-2	12	-	-	TRBV18	CASSLQGDGYTF	TGTGCCAGCTCACTACAGGGTGATGGCTACACCTTC
TRBJ2-3	15	TRBD2	-	TRBV7-9	CASSKLAGEGDTQYF	TGTGCCAGCAGCAAACTAGCGGGAGAAGGAGATACGCAGTATTTT
TRBJ2-7	15	TRBD1	-	TRBV11-1	CASSSPGQGWGEQYF	TGTGCCAGCAGCTCGCCGGGACAGGGATGGGGCGAGCAGTACTTC
TRBJ2-3	15	TRBD1	-	TRBV19	CASSIARGHSDTQYF	TGTGCCAGTAGTATAGCCAGGGGGCATTCAGATACGCAGTATTTT
TRBJ1-4	15	-	few	TRBV5-1	CASSFHSSTNEKLFF	TGCGCCAGCAGCTTTCACAGTTCAACTAATGAAAAACTGTTTTTT
TRBJ2-7	14	TRBD1	-	TRBV9	CASSGDRGGYEQYF	TGTGCCAGCAGCGGGGACAGGGGGGGCTACGAGCAGTACTTC
TRBJ2-7	14	TRBD1	-	TRBV12-5	CASGIRTGIAEQYF	TGTGCTAGTGGAATTCGGACAGGGATCGCCGAGCAGTACTTC
TRBJ1-1	15	TRBD1	-	TRBV2	CASSHPGQGDAGAFF	TGTGCCAGCAGCCACCCGGGACAGGGGGACGCGGGGGCTTTCTTT
TRBJ2-1	15	TRBD2	-	TRBV11-3	CASSPTASGMDEQFF	TGTGCCAGCAGCCCGACGGCTAGCGGGATGGATGAGCAGTTCTTC
TRBJ2-7	13	TRBD2	-	TRBV7-9	CASMREMYYEQYF	TGTGCCAGCATGCGGGAGATGTATTACGAGCAGTACTTC
TRBJ1-1	15	-	-	TRBV7-9	CASSLGGGMNTEAFF	TGTGCCAGCAGCTTAGGGGGGGGAATGAACACTGAAGCTTTCTTT
TRBJ2-7	14	-	-	TRBV27	CASTRGGGSYEQYF	TGTGCCAGCACTAGGGGAGGTGGCTCCTACGAGCAGTACTTC
TRBJ2-1	13	TRBD1	-	TRBV2	CASCQGVGHEQFF	TGTGCCAGCTGTCAGGGGGTTGGGCATGAGCAGTTCTTC
TRBJ2-7	12	-	-	TRBV28	CASSSGPYEQYF	TGTGCCAGCAGTAGCGGTCCCTACGAGCAGTACTTC
TRBJ1-1	15	TRBD1	-	TRBV5-4	CASRPDRVLNTEAFF	TGTGCCAGCAGGCCGGACAGGGTCTTAAACACTGAAGCTTTCTTT